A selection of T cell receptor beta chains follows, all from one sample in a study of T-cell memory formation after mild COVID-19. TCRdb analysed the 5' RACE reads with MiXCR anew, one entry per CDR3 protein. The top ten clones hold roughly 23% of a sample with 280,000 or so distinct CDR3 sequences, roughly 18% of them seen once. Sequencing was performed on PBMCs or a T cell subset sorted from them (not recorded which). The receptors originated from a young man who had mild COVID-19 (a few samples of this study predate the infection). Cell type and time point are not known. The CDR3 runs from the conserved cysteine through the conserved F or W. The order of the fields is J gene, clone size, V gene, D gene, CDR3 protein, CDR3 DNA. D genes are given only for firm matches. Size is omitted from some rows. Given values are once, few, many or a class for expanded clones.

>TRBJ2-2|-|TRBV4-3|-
CASSQDQGSNTGELFF
TGCGCCAGCAGCCAAGACCAGGGGTCGAACACCGGGGAGCTGTTTTTT
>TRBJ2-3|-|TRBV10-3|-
CAIRTPTSLGTDTQYF
TGTGCCATCAGGACCCCTACTAGTCTGGGCACAGATACGCAGTATTTT
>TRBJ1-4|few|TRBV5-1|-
CASTSGRGNEKLFF
TGCGCCAGCACATCCGGTCGCGGTAATGAAAAACTGTTTTTT
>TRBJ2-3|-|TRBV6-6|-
CASRIGGDTDTQYF
TGTGCCAGCCGCATCGGCGGGGACACAGATACGCAGTATTTT
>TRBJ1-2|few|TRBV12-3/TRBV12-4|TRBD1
CASSFGTGPPYGYTF
TGTGCCAGCAGTTTTGGGACAGGGCCGCCCTATGGCTACACCTTC
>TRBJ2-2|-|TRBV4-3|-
CASTTGFTTGELFF
TGCGCCAGCACCACCGGGTTCACCACCGGGGAGCTGTTTTTT
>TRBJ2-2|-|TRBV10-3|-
CAISESISGELFF
TGTGCCATCAGTGAGTCGATTTCCGGGGAGCTGTTTTTT
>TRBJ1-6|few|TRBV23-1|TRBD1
CASSQSRDSLNSPLHF
TGCGCCAGCAGTCAAAGCCGGGACAGCCTGAATTCACCCCTCCACTTT
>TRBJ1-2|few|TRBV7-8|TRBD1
CASSLPGQGDYGYTF
TGTGCCAGCAGCTTACCAGGACAGGGGGACTATGGCTACACCTTC
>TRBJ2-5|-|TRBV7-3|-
CASSLDPTNQETQYF
TGTGCCAGCAGCTTAGATCCAACAAACCAAGAGACCCAGTACTTC
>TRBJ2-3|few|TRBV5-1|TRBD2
CASSGVSSGDPDTQYF
TGCGCCAGCAGCGGGGTTTCCAGCGGGGATCCAGATACGCAGTATTTT
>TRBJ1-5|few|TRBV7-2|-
CASSPRSSQPQHF
TGTGCCAGCAGCCCCCGAAGCTCTCAGCCCCAGCATTTT
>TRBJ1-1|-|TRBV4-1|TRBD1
CASSHTELWTGGTEAFF
TGCGCCAGCAGCCATACGGAGTTATGGACAGGGGGGACTGAAGCTTTCTTT
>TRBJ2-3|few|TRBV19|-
CASSILGAADTQYF
TGTGCCAGTAGTATTTTGGGGGCCGCAGATACGCAGTATTTT
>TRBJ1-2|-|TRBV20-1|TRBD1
CSAPGTGTYGYTF
TGCAGTGCTCCAGGGACAGGGACGTATGGCTACACCTTC
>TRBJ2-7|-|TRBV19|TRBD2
CASSAGVYEQYF
TGTGCCAGTAGCGCGGGGGTCTACGAGCAGTACTTC
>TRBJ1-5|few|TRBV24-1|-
CATSDPYLDGNQPQHF
TGTGCCACCAGTGACCCGTACCTGGATGGCAATCAGCCCCAGCATTTT
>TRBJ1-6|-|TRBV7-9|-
CASSPPGGRSPLHF
TGTGCCAGCAGCCCCCCCGGGGGAAGATCACCCCTCCACTTT
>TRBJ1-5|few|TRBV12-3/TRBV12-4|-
CASSSLENQPQHF
TGTGCCAGCAGTTCCCTAGAGAATCAGCCCCAGCATTTT
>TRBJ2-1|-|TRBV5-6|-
CASSLVTLEQFF
TGTGCCAGCAGCTTGGTTACTCTTGAGCAGTTCTTC
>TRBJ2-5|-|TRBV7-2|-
CASSLWGGGETQYF
TGTGCCAGCAGCCTGTGGGGGGGCGGGGAGACCCAGTACTTC
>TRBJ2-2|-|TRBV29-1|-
CSVVDAHLNTGELFF
TGCAGCGTTGTGGACGCCCACCTGAACACCGGGGAGCTGTTTTTT
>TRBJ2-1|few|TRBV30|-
CAWSPLGDNEQFF
TGTGCCTGGAGTCCGTTGGGGGACAATGAGCAGTTCTTC
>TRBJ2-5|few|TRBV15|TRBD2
CATSRERGETRTQYF
TGTGCCACCAGCAGAGAGCGGGGGGAAACCAGGACCCAGTACTTC
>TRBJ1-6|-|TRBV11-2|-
CASSSPDRPTLHF
TGTGCCAGCAGCTCACCGGACAGACCGACCCTCCACTTT
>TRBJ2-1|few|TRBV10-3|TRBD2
CAIKVRGGVNEQFF
TGTGCCATCAAGGTGCGGGGGGGCGTCAATGAGCAGTTCTTC
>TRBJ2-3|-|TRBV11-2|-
CASSLYSTDTQYF
TGTGCCAGCAGTTTGTACAGCACAGATACGCAGTATTTT
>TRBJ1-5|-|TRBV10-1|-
CASSGKRRILLDRSMNQPQHF
TGCGCCAGCAGTGGGAAAAGAAGAATTCTTCTCGACAGGAGCATGAATCAGCCCCAGCATTTT
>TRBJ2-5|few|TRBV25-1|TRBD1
CASSEFDREETQYF
TGTGCCAGCAGTGAATTCGACAGGGAAGAGACCCAGTACTTC
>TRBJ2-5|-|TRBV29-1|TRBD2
CSVPGGLAGSKETQYF
TGCAGCGTCCCAGGGGGACTAGCGGGCTCGAAAGAGACCCAGTACTTC
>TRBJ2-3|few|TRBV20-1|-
CSASHPDTQYF
TGCAGTGCTAGTCATCCAGATACGCAGTATTTT
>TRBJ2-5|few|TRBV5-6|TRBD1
CASSLRDRPWETQYF
TGTGCCAGCAGCTTGAGGGACAGGCCCTGGGAGACCCAGTACTTC